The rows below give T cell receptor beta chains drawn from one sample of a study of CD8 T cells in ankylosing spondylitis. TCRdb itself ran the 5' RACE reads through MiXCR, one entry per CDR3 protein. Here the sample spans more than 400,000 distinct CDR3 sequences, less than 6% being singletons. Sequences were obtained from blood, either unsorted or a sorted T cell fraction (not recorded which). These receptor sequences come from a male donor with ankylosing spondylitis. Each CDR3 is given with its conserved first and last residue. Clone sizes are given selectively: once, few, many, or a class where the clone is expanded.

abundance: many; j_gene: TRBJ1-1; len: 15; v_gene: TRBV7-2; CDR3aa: CASSSSRGNRDVAFF
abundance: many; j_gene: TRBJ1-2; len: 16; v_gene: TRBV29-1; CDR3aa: CSVEGSPIGGLSGYTF
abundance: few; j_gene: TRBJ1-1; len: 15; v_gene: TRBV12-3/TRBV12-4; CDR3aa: CASSFLSGGRTEAFF
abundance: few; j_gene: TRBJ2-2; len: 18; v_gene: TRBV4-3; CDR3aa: CASSQDGPSGGATGELFF
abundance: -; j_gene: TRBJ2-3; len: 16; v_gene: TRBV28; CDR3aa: CASSPNPGVVGDTQYF
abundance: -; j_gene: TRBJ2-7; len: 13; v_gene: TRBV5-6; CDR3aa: CASSTGVAGEQYF
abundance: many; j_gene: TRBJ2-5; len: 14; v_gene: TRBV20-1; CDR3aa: CSAYKQGVKETQYF
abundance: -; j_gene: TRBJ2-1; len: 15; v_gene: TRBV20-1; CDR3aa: CSAARGGWKGDEQFF
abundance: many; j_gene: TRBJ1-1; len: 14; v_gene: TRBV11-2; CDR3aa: CASSVGGMNTEAFF
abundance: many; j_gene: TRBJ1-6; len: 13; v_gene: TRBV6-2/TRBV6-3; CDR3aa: CASSYPMRSPLHF
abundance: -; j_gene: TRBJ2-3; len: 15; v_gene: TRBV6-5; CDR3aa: CASSYLPGAGDTQYF
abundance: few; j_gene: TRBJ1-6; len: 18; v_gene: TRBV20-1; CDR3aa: CSALPVRGGVGFASPLHF
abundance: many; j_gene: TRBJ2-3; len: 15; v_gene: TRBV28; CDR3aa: CASSSPGGRTDTQYF
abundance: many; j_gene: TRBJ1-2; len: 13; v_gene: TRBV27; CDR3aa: CASSLGPFYGYTF
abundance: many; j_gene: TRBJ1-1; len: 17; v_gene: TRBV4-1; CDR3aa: CASSQQDRVGWNTEAFF
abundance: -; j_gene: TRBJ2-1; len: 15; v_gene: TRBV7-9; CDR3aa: CASSYTRGGPNEQFF
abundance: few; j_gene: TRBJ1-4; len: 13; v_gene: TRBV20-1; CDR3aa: CSAEGATNEKLFF
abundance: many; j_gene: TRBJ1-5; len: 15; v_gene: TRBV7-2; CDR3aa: CASSPNRYSNQPQHF
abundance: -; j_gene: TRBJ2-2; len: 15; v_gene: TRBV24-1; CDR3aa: CATRAGQLNTGELFF